These 8 T cell receptor beta chains came from one sample sequenced in a study of blood T cell repertoires in COVID-19. Only in-frame clones appear in the TCRdb table, and some are missing; sequencing was by immunoSEQ multiplex PCR. The sample has approximately 140,000 clones; approximately 84% are singletons. The sample taken for sequencing was peripheral blood. All receptors come from a man in his 70s with acute or convalescent COVID-19.

The gene calls are TRBV10-3 and TRBJ2-3; 9 nucleotides align to TRBD2. Germline CDR1 and CDR2: ENHRY and SYGVKD. This CDR3 has 17 amino acids. Unmatched junction bases numbered 14, after V lost 8 bases and J lost 2 bases. DNA of the CDR3: TGTGCCATCCAAGTACCCCCCGCTAGCGGGACCACAGATACGCAGTATTTT. Translation gives CAIQVPPASGTTDTQYF.

The rearrangement joins TRBV7-9 to TRBJ1-4, with a tentative D call TRBD1 (6 bases). This CDR3 comprises 19 residues. Per the germline V gene, CDR1 is SEHNR and CDR2 is FQNEAQ (reference sequence). Trimming left V 5 bases short and J 1 base short, with 23 bases between. CDR3 nucleotides: TGTGCCAGCAGCAACCTGACAGGATCTCTGGGTGGAACTAATGAAAAACTGTTTTTT. Its translation is CASSNLTGSLGGTNEKLFF.

The J gene is TRBJ2-5, the V gene TRBV3-1 (or the pseudogene TRBV3-2), with 7 bases identical to TRBD2. This CDR3 has 15 residues. Per germline, CDR1 LGHDT and CDR2 YNNKEL (reference sequence). V was pared by 1 base and J by 5 bases, with 7 bases of the junction left unmatched. CDR3 nucleotide sequence: TGTGCCAGCAGCCAAGGGAGCCACGGGGGGGAGACCCAGTACTTC. This gives the protein CASSQGSHGGETQYF.

In its sample, this clone was seen a few times. The chain combines TRBV4-2 with TRBJ2-7; 9 bases are shared with TRBD2. Germline trimming cut 3 bases from V and 7 bases from J; bases unmatched to any gene: 10. Germline V gives CDR1 LGHNA, CDR2 YNFKEQ. This CDR3 has 15 residues. This CDR3 is CASSQSAGGRREQYF. CDR3 bases: TGTGCCAGCAGCCAGTCAGCGGGAGGAAGGAGAGAGCAGTACTTC.

This clone has a handful of counts. The CDR3: CASSAAIGQGSPLQYF. CDR3 bases: TGTGCCAGCAGCGCGGCGATAGGACAGGGGTCCCCCCTGCAGTACTTC. V gene TRBV21-1 combines with J gene TRBJ2-7; the table assigns TRBD1, which was not confirmed against the DNA. TRBV21-1 is described as a pseudogene. This CDR3 has 16 residues.

The chain is built from TRBV3-1 (or the pseudogene TRBV3-2) and TRBJ2-2, with TRBD2 matching over 10 bases. CDR1 and CDR2 from the germline V gene are LGHDT and YNNKEL (reference sequence). Germline trimming cut 1 base from V and 3 bases from J; bases unmatched to any gene: 5. The CDR3 totals 17 residues. CDR3 bases: TGTGCCAGCAGCCAAGTCAGCGGGAGGGCTTACACCGGGGAGCTGTTTTTT. This sequence encodes CASSQVSGRAYTGELFF.

This chain connects TRBV7-2 to TRBJ2-1, with TRBD2 matching 12 bases. V was clipped by 0 bases and J by 2 bases; unmatched bases: 8. The germline V gene encodes CDR1 SGHTA and CDR2 FQGNSA. The CDR3 spans 19 residues. The CDR3 region is CASSLAGLAGGRTYNEQFF. The DNA for the CDR3 is TGTGCCAGCAGCTTAGCGGGCCTAGCGGGGGGGAGAACCTACAATGAGCAGTTCTTC.

The genes are TRBV15 and TRBJ1-1; possibly TRBD1 for D (5 bases). V lost 0 bases and J 3 bases, leaving 11 bases between the germline ends. CDR1 is LNHNV and CDR2 is YYDKDF in the germline V gene (reference sequence). The CDR3 length is 15 residues. CDR3 amino acids: CATSRDLAGDTEAFF. CDR3 nucleotides: TGTGCCACCAGCAGAGATCTAGCGGGGGACACTGAAGCTTTCTTT.